This TCR beta chain stems from a study of PD-L1 blockade in urothelial cancer. Study summary: Male sex and bladder-origin urothelial cancer characterized about 90% of the roughly 29 patients. The study recovered a median of approximately 150,000 T cells per blood sample. The study's findings and limits: It was durable-benefit patients whose tumor-associated blood clones expanded more at 3 weeks.

The table came from immunoSEQ multiplex PCR; TCRdb's copy has only in-frame clones and leaves some out. The table records 70,000 to 90,000 clones, 82% of them present only once. Trimming took 5 bases from V and 1 from J, leaving 15 bases between them. Germline loops: CDR1 SEHNR, CDR2 FQNEAQ (reference sequence). CDR3 length: 15 residues. With regard to this clone: Its target is not known.

The rearrangement uses TRBV7-9 and TRBJ2-7, with D possibly matching TRBD2 (6 bases). The specimen comprised PBMCs, sampled around atezolizumab (anti-PD-L1) treatment. This clonotype was sampled from a man between 65 and 85 years old with urothelial cancer. The CDR3 region is CASSLEGVRSYEQYF. The CDR3 nucleotides read TGTGCCAGCAGCCTGGAGGGAGTTCGGTCCTACGAGCAGTACTTC.